A single T cell receptor beta chain is shown here with its context. What it recognizes is unknown. Study-level points and caveats: Tumor Tregs overlapped most with tumor, then blood, naive CD4+ cells. In terms of TCR gene usage, tumor memory CD4+ T cells clustered together with blood and lymph node memory CD4+ cells, as well as with lymph node naive CD4+ cells.

Trimming removed 1 base from V and 6 bases from J, with 9 bases in between. The CDR3 consists of 14 residues. The germline V gene encodes CDR1 LGHDT and CDR2 YNNKEL (reference sequence). The memory fraction was CD4+CD45RO+CD25- cells. After constant-region reverse-primer amplification, full-length variable regions underwent semi-nested PCR with Nested Universal Primer A. Via MiXCR, TCRdb re-called the 5' RACE reads, giving one row per CDR3 protein. The table lists approximately 60,000 distinct CDR3 sequences, about 28% of them singletons. The chain employs TRBV3-1 and TRBJ2-2; D is unresolved. The sample comprised tumor-infiltrating memory CD4+ T cells sorted from the breast tumor. Subset described: memory CD4+ T cells, CD4+CD45RO+CD25-. This clonotype originated in a female donor with breast cancer. CDR3 sequence: CASSQAVFSGELFF. CDR3 DNA: TGTGCCAGCAGCCAAGCTGTATTTTCCGGGGAGCTGTTTTTT.